This T cell receptor beta chain came from a study of beta chain features in type 1 diabetes (dated by TCRdb to 2017 to 2018). About the study as a whole: Patients and healthy donors did not differ in mean age, gender distribution, total cell number or subset yield. Whereas all 30 or so donors provided naive and central memory subsets, regulatory and stem cell-like memory subsets were isolated from just 8 patients and about 8 healthy donors. In the study, TCRB repertoires of sorted circulating CD4+ T cell subsets from recently diagnosed type 1 diabetes patients were compared with those of matched healthy donors. Across all samples, roughly 110,000,000 sorted cells were examined, and cell number per subset correlated strongly with RNA yield. General conclusions and limits of the study: At VDJ recombination sites, patients with type 1 diabetes made fewer insertions and deleted more nucleotides, a pattern implying thymic rearrangement abnormalities. PCR might favor shorter templates, but patient and control samples were amplified and corrected together, so any skew would affect both groups equally. Type 1 diabetes patients showed a moderate but significant shortening of TCRB CDR3 length in all four CD4+ subsets. Sequencing cDNA rather than genomic DNA could over-represent highly expressing activated cells, although activation and CD3 levels did not differ between groups. Only small numbers of individuals were included in the HLA sub-analyses, which left unresolved whether HLA type had any influence on TCRB rearrangement. Naive, central memory and regulatory TCRB repertoires appeared to be more similar among patients than among healthy donors.

This clone occurred a few times. Its antigen is still unknown. The sample holds no much larger clone one base away, and base qualities are not on file. From each donor, a single peripheral blood sample of 90 to 150 mL on average was drawn into heparinised tubes. A BD FACSAria II was used to sort naive, central memory, regulatory and stem cell-like memory CD4+ T cells with a panel that included CD45RO, CCR7, CD25, CD127, CD95 and CD27. Purity was above 95% for every sorted population. PBMCs were isolated immediately by Lymphoprep density gradient centrifugation and stained directly without culture. So that batch effects would be minimized, each experiment stained and sorted samples in pairs, pairing one healthy donor with one patient. The entire isolated RNA was reverse transcribed using the High Capacity cDNA Reverse Transcription Kit, and thus expressed TCRB transcripts were sequenced. Naive, central memory and regulatory T cell samples underwent deep immunoSEQ sequencing, averaging around 4 million total reads per sample. After sorted cells were lysed in RLT buffer, RNA was extracted with DNase-treated RNeasy Micro or Mini kits, with the choice depending on cell number. Each cell subset was processed on its own to prevent cross-contamination, while patient and healthy donor samples were processed together. TCRB sequences were amplified from cDNA with the immunoSEQ multiplex PCR, producing 87-bp fragments spanning the CDR3 region. Sequencing of the amplicons was done on the Illumina HiSeq platform. Per the original workflow: Synthetic template baselines were used to correct PCR bias computationally, reads within Hamming distance 2 were collapsed together, and singletons that could not be merged were discarded. Reads were aligned against IMGT to assign V, D and J genes, CDR3 length and insertions or deletions at six rearrangement sites. Within each subset, clonotype counts were normalized to sorted cell number, and only after that were true diversity and Gini coefficients computed with the tcR R package. The overlap coefficient, calculated on TCRB nucleotide sequences, was used to quantify repertoire sharing. Out-of-frame TCRB sequences from naive cells were analyzed to stand in for the pre-selection repertoire. TCRdb stores this immuneACCESS table with in-frame sequences only. Part of the clones is absent; in the studies checked, under half of the shortfall reflects unresolved V genes, and no reason is known for the rest. V, J and clone size are taken as reported in that table, and D and trimming were inferred from the DNA itself. This sample comprises under 300,000 clones, roughly 13% of them detected only once. Of the sample, 0.019% falls within the top ten clones.

In the germline V gene (reference sequence), CDR1 corresponds to MNHEY and CDR2 to SMNVEV. Between the V and J ends, shortened by 6 bases and 0 bases respectively, the junction contains 9 bases. Spanning cysteine to phenylalanine, the CDR3 consists of 14 amino acids. Just CDR3 DNA is preserved here, 42 bases in frame from base 1. Source material: naive CD4+ T cells from blood. The cell subset or site label, read with the paper, signifies: true naive CD4+ T cells. The V gene is TRBV27 and the J gene is TRBJ1-3, with no D gene named confidently. This TCR was sampled from a man younger than 45 with type 1 diabetes. The encoded CDR3 is CASSSSGSGNTIYF. The DNA is TGTGCCAGCAGCTCGTCGGGCTCTGGAAACACCATATATTTT.